This entry lists 5 T cell receptor beta chains sequenced from one sample in a study of blood T cell repertoires in COVID-19. The repertoire was sequenced with immunoSEQ multiplex PCR; TCRdb's copy has only in-frame clones and lacks some. The table has tens of thousands of clones, 88% seen once. Sequencing was carried out using peripheral blood. Receptors were obtained from a man aged 60 to 75 with active COVID-19.

The rearrangement joins TRBV5-4 to TRBJ2-5; TRBD2 is a possible D gene (5 bases). V was clipped by 1 base and J by 1 base, with 11 bases between them. The CDR3 contains 15 residues. Per germline, CDR1 SGHNT and CDR2 YYREEE (reference sequence). The CDR3 protein is CASSLISELQETQYF. The CDR3 DNA reads TGTGCCAGCAGCTTGATTAGCGAACTCCAAGAGACCCAGTACTTC.

The V call is TRBV28, the J call TRBJ2-7; D unresolved. The CDR3 runs to 13 residues. From germline, CDR1 is MDHEN and CDR2 SYDVKM. V lost 10 bases and J lost 0, with 13 bases in between. This CDR3 is CATLESHSYEQYF. Written as DNA, the CDR3 is TGTGCCACCCTCGAGAGTCACTCCTACGAGCAGTACTTC.

The chain combines TRBV9 with TRBJ1-6; no firm D call. Looked up from germline, CDR1 is SGDLS and CDR2 is YYNGEE. With 3 bases removed from V and 2 bases from J, the gap between germline ends came to 12 bases. This CDR3 contains 16 residues. CDR3 loop: CASSGGRLAYNSPLHF. The CDR3 DNA follows: TGTGCCAGCAGCGGAGGGCGCCTGGCCTATAATTCACCCCTCCACTTT. The full variable domain, completed using reference TRBV9 and TRBJ1-6, is DSGVTQTPKHLITATGQRVTLRCSPRSGDLSVYWYQQSLDQGLQFLIQYYNGEERAKGNILERFSAQQFPDLHSELNLSSLELGDSALYFCASSGGRLAYNSPLHFGNGTRLTVT.

This rearrangement joins TRBV4-1 to TRBJ2-1; 8 bases are shared with TRBD2. The CDR3 is made up of 17 amino acids. Germline CDR1 and CDR2: MGHRA and YSYEKL. Unmatched junction bases numbered 9, after V lost 1 base and J lost 4 bases. The CDR3 loop reads CASSQVETSSGYNEQFF. In DNA, the CDR3 is TGCGCCAGCAGCCAAGTAGAAACGTCTAGCGGGTACAATGAGCAGTTCTTC.

This clone occurred once. The genes are TRBV4-2 and TRBJ2-7, with 8 bases fitting TRBD2. This CDR3 has 13 residues. Per germline, CDR1 LGHNA and CDR2 YNFKEQ. J lost 6 bases, V lost 1 base, and 2 bases had no gene match. The CDR3 is CASSQGRGGEQYF. The CDR3 bases are TGTGCCAGCAGCCAAGGACGGGGGGGCGAGCAGTACTTC.